One and the same sample provided the 20 T cell receptor beta chains below, sequenced in a study of CD8 T cells in ankylosing spondylitis. TCRdb called the 5' RACE reads again in MiXCR, with one record for every CDR3 protein. In the table there are around 120,000 distinct CDR3 sequences, 24% of which are singletons. Sequenced: synovial fluid, either unsorted or a sorted T cell fraction (not recorded which). The receptors derive from a male donor with ankylosing spondylitis.

This clonotype came up a few times. This chain links TRBV10-2 with TRBJ1-1; 8 bases line up with TRBD1. V was pared by 4 bases and J by 5 bases, with 3 bases of the junction left unmatched. CDR1 WSHSY and CDR2 SAAADI come from the germline V gene. The CDR3 covers 13 residues. CDR3 sequence (DNA): TGCGCCAGCAGTGGGACAGGGATTACTGAAGCTTTCTTT. This encodes CASSGTGITEAFF.

This clonotype appeared a few times. The rearrangement links TRBV5-1 to TRBJ2-5, with no clear D. Germline assignment: CDR1 SGHRS and CDR2 YFSETQ. V lost 4 bases, J lost 5 bases, and 9 bases lay in between. The CDR3 totals 12 residues. CDR3 sequence: CASSQMRETQYF. Here the CDR3 DNA reads TGCGCCAGCAGCCAGATGCGGGAGACCCAGTACTTC.

The gene calls are TRBV9 and TRBJ2-1; TRBD2 matches at 11 bases. Per germline, CDR1 SGDLS and CDR2 YYNGEE. The length of the CDR3 is 15 residues. The J segment lost 4 bases and the V segment lost 4 bases, leaving 4 bases of the junction unmatched. The DNA of the CDR3 is TGTGCCAGCAGCCCGGTAGCGGGAGGGTACAATGAGCAGTTCTTC. Protein sequence: CASSPVAGGYNEQFF.

The V gene is TRBV28, the J gene TRBJ1-5; D is undetermined. Trimming removed 3 bases from V and 4 bases from J, with 4 bases in between. The CDR3 has 12 residues. Germline V gives CDR1 MDHEN, CDR2 SYDVKM. This chain's CDR3 is CASSFLNQPQHF. The CDR3 coding sequence is TGTGCCAGCAGTTTCTTGAATCAGCCCCAGCATTTT.

This clonotype was seen a handful of times. This rearrangement joins TRBV20-1 to TRBJ2-1, with 7 bases lining up with TRBD2. V lost 6 bases, J lost 2 bases, and 13 bases stayed unmatched. There are 16 residues in the CDR3. Germline V CDR1 and CDR2: DFQATT, SNEGSKA (reference sequence). CDR3 coding DNA: TGCAGTGCCCTCGAAGGGGCGGGAGCCACCTACAATGAGCAGTTCTTC. This encodes CSALEGAGATYNEQFF.

The chain recombines TRBV20-1 with TRBJ1-1; 7 bases fit TRBD1. CDR3 size: 16 residues. The germline V gene has CDR1 DFQATT and CDR2 SNEGSKA (reference sequence). V shed 1 base, J shed 8 bases, and the junction held 16 bases outside the gene matches. The CDR3 coding sequence is TGCAGTGCTAGAGTTGAGGCAGGGGGTGGAATATTGGAAGCTTTCTTT. It encodes CSARVEAGGGILEAFF.

The chain joins TRBV5-1 to TRBJ1-1; D is unclear. Deletions cut 0 bases from V and 1 base from J, with 7 bases between. The germline gives CDR1 SGHRS, CDR2 YFSETQ. This CDR3 contains 14 residues. The CDR3 sequence: CASSLGNANTEAFF. CDR3 coding DNA: TGCGCCAGCAGCTTGGGAAACGCGAACACTGAAGCTTTCTTT.

This clonotype occurred a few times. The chain couples TRBV6-1 to TRBJ1-5; D possibly corresponds to TRBD1 (6 bases). Germline V gives CDR1 MNHNS, CDR2 SASEGT. This CDR3 contains 15 residues. V lost 6 bases and J lost 2, with 14 bases in between. CDR3: CASRGLDRRNQPQHF. CDR3 DNA sequence: TGTGCCAGCAGAGGACTAGACAGGCGCAATCAGCCCCAGCATTTT.

This rearrangement joins TRBV6-5 to TRBJ2-1; 14 bases line up with TRBD2. This CDR3 comprises 17 residues. V shed 2 bases and J 7 bases; nucleotides not matched to a gene: 7. CDR1 is MNHEY, CDR2 SVGAGI, per germline. For the CDR3, the DNA is TGTGCCAGCAGTTACCGGGGACTAGCGGGAGTAAGTAATGAGCAGTTCTTC. Protein sequence: CASSYRGLAGVSNEQFF.

The genes are TRBV9 and TRBJ2-5, with TRBD1 identical over 8 bases. The germline gives CDR1 SGDLS, CDR2 YYNGEE. The ends lost 0 bases at V and 4 bases at J; junction bases unmatched: 14. CDR3 size: 18 residues. CDR3: CASSVGLGGRGRAETQYF. For the CDR3, the DNA is TGTGCCAGCAGCGTAGGCCTGGGTGGCAGGGGGCGCGCAGAGACCCAGTACTTC.

The V gene is TRBV28, the J gene TRBJ2-6; 9 positions agree with TRBD1. V was pared by 4 bases and J by 0 bases, with 10 bases of the junction left unmatched. The CDR3 extends over 19 amino acids. Germline CDR1 and CDR2: MDHEN and SYDVKM. CDR3 nucleotide sequence: TGTGCCAGCAGTTCAAACCCGGGACAGGGATACTCTGGGGCCAACGTCCTGACTTTC. This codes for CASSSNPGQGYSGANVLTF. The full variable domain, its missing parts supplied by reference TRBV28 and TRBJ2-6, is DVKVTQSSRYLVKRTGEKVFLECVQDMDHENMFWYRQDPGLGLRLIYFSYDVKMKEKGDIPEGYSVSREKKERFSLILESASTNQTSMYLCASSSNPGQGYSGANVLTFGAGSRLTVL.

In regard to this clonotype: A much larger clone lies one base from this, so it may be a read error. The chain combines TRBV7-2 with TRBJ2-7; D is unresolved. Germline V gene data show CDR1 as SGHTA and CDR2 as FQGNSA. Between the trimmed V and J ends, which lost 4 bases and 2 bases, there was a span of 12 bases. This CDR3 region has 14 residues. In nucleotides, the CDR3 is TGTGCCAGCAGCTCCCTTGAGCCTCCCTACGAGCAGTACTTC. This translates into CASSSLEPPYEQYF.

The table lists this clonotype with many counts. The chain uses TRBV28 and TRBJ2-3; D is unresolved. The CDR3 is 12 residues long. Germline CDR1 and CDR2: MDHEN and SYDVKM. Between the trimmed V and J ends, which lost 4 bases and 3 bases, there was a span of 5 bases. The DNA for the CDR3 is TGTGCCAGCAGTTGGGTAACAGATACGCAGTATTTT. Encoded protein: CASSWVTDTQYF.

The table lists this clonotype with many counts. The rearrangement links TRBV12-3 or TRBV12-4 to TRBJ2-1; 9 positions match TRBD2. The CDR3 extends over 16 amino acids. The V and J ends lost 5 bases and 8 bases, in that order; junction bases with no gene match: 13. CDR3 amino acids: CASSRGRSGSSDEQFF. The DNA of the CDR3 is TGTGCCAGCAGTCGGGGGCGTAGCGGGAGTTCAGATGAGCAGTTCTTC.

V gene TRBV15 combines with J gene TRBJ1-3, with 10 bases aligning to TRBD1. J gave up 7 bases and V 2 bases, and 8 bases lay outside the gene matches. The germline V gene has CDR1 LNHNV and CDR2 YYDKDF (reference sequence). CDR3 length: 16 amino acids. The CDR3 coding sequence is TGTGCCACCAGCAGAATTCGACAGGGGGCTCGGAACACCATATATTTT. Translated, it gives CATSRIRQGARNTIYF.

The chain employs TRBV5-1 and TRBJ2-2; no clear D gene. CDR3 length: 14 amino acids. V lost 1 base, J lost 3 bases, and 7 bases lay in between. CDR1 is SGHRS, CDR2 YFSETQ, per germline. The DNA for the CDR3 is TGCGCCAGCAGCTTGACAGTGTACACCGGGGAGCTGTTTTTT. Amino acids: CASSLTVYTGELFF.

This clonotype occurred many times. The rearrangement uses TRBV20-1 and TRBJ2-5; D is perhaps TRBD2 (6 bases). V lost 8 bases to trimming and J lost 1 base, with 11 bases between them. Germline assignment: CDR1 DFQATT and CDR2 SNEGSKA (reference sequence). The CDR3 totals 12 residues. Here the CDR3 reads CSFTLAQETQYF. As DNA, the CDR3 is TGCAGTTTCACACTAGCCCAAGAGACCCAGTACTTC.

This clonotype has at least ten counts. This chain joins TRBV7-8 and TRBJ2-6; no clear D gene. V was shortened by 2 bases and J by 0 bases, with 11 bases between the two germline ends. The CDR3 has 17 residues. The germline gives CDR1 SGHVS, CDR2 FQNEAQ. The CDR3 here is CASSLWAGVSGANVLTF. DNA of the CDR3: TGTGCCAGCAGCTTATGGGCAGGAGTCTCTGGGGCCAACGTCCTGACTTTC. Supplemented by reference TRBV7-8 and TRBJ2-6, the full variable domain reads GAGVSQSPRYKVAKRGQDVALRCDPISGHVSLFWYQQALGQGPEFLTYFQNEAQLDKSGLPSDRFFAERPEGSVSTLKIQRTQQEDSAVYLCASSLWAGVSGANVLTFGAGSRLTVL.

This clonotype has just a few counts. The gene calls are TRBV7-2 and TRBJ2-2; 13 nucleotides line up with TRBD2. Germline V gene lookup returns CDR1 SGHTA and CDR2 FQGNSA. The CDR3 covers 16 residues. Unmatched junction bases numbered 5, after V lost 5 bases and J lost 5 bases. CDR3 coding DNA: TGTGCCAGCAGCACCGGACTAGCGGGAGCTACCGGGGAGCTGTTTTTT. This gives the protein CASSTGLAGATGELFF.

The chain is built from TRBV12-3 or TRBV12-4 and TRBJ2-3, with 9 bases lining up with TRBD2. J was trimmed by 0 bases and V by 4 bases; bases with no gene match: 5. This CDR3 is built from 16 residues. The CDR3 sequence: CASSSITSGSTDTQYF. The DNA for the CDR3 is TGTGCCAGCAGTTCCATAACTAGCGGGAGCACAGATACGCAGTATTTT.